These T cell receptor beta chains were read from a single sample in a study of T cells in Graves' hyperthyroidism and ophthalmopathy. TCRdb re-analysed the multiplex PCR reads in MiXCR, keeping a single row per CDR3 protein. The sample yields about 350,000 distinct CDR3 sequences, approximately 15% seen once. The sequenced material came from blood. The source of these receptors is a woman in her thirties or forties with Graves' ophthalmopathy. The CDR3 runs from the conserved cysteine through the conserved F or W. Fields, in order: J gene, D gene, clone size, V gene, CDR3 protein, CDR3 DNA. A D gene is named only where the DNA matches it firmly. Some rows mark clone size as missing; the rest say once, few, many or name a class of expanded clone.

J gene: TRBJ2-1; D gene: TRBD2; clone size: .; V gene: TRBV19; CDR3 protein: CASSLYFGFPREGLNEQFF; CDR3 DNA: TGTGCCAGTAGTCTTTATTTCGGGTTTCCTAGGGAGGGGTTGAATGAGCAGTTCTTC
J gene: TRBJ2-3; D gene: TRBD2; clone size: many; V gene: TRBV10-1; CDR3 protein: CASSESTSGGADPDTQYF; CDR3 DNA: TGCGCCAGCAGTGAGTCCACTAGCGGGGGGGCCGATCCAGATACGCAGTATTTT
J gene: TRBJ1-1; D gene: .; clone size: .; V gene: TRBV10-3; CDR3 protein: CAISEREGVPEAFF; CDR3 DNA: TGTGCCATCAGTGAGCGCGAGGGTGTCCCTGAAGCTTTCTTT
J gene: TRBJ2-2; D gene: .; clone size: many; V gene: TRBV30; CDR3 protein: CAWSADTGELFF; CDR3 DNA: TGTGCCTGGAGTGCCGACACCGGGGAGCTGTTTTTT
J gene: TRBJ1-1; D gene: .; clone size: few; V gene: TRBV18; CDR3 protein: CASSGIDTEAFF; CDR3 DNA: TGTGCCAGCTCAGGAATTGACACTGAAGCTTTCTTT
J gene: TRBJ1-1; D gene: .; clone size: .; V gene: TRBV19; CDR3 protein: CASSSILEGGTEAFF; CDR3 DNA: TGTGCCAGTTCTTCCATCCTCGAGGGAGGCACTGAAGCTTTCTTT
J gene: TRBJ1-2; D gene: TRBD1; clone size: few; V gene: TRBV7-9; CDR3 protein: CASSPERGRNYGYTF; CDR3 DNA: TGTGCCAGCAGCCCCGAAAGGGGGCGAAACTATGGCTACACCTTC
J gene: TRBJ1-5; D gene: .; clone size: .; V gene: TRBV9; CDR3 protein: CASSASDGAGPQHF; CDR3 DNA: TGTGCCAGCAGCGCCTCAGACGGCGCGGGGCCCCAGCATTTT
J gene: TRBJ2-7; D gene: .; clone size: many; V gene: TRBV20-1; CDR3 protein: CSASGFIYEQYF; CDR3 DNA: TGCAGTGCTAGCGGGTTCATATACGAGCAGTACTTC
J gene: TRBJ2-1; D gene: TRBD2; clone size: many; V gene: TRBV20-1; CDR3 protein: CSATKREGRHEQFF; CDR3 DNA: TGCAGTGCAACAAAGCGGGAGGGCCGTCATGAGCAGTTCTTC
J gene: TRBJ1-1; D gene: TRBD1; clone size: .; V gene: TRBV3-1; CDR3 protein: CASSHSRGRVTEAFF; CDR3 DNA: TGTGCCAGCAGCCATTCAAGGGGGCGCGTCACTGAAGCTTTCTTT
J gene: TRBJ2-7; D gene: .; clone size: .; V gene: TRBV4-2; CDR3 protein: CASSQDLFYEQYF; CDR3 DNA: TGTGCCAGCAGCCAAGACCTCTTCTACGAGCAGTACTTC
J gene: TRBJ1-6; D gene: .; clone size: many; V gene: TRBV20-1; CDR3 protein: CSAYPGSQNSPLHF; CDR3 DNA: TGCAGTGCTTACCCCGGGAGCCAAAATTCACCCCTCCACTTT
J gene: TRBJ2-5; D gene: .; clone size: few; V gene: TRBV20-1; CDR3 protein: CSASAAQETQYF; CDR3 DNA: TGCAGTGCTTCGGCGGCACAAGAGACCCAGTACTTC
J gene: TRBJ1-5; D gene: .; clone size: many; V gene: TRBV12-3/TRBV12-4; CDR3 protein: CASNPPVGNQPQHF; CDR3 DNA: TGTGCCAGCAACCCCCCAGTGGGCAATCAGCCCCAGCATTTT
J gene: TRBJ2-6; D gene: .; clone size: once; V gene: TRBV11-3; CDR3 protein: CASSFPRANVLTF; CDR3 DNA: TGTGCCAGCAGCTTCCCGAGGGCCAACGTCCTGACTTTC
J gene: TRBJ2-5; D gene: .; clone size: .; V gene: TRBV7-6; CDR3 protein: CASSLIWARGPRETQYF; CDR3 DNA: TGTGCCAGCAGCTTGATTTGGGCCCGCGGGCCGAGGGAGACCCAGTACTTC
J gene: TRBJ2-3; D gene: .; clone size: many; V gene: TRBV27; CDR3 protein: CASSLSSGDEGTDTQYF; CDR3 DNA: TGTGCCAGCAGTTTATCATCAGGGGATGAGGGCACAGATACGCAGTATTTT
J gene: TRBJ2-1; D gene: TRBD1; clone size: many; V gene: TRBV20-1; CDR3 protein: CSAWDRTSYNEQFF; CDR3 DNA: TGCAGTGCTTGGGACAGGACTTCCTACAATGAGCAGTTCTTC
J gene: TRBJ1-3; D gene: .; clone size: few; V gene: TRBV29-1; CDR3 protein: CASGRARILSSGNTIYF; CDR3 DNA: TGCGCCTCTGGGAGGGCGAGGATCTTGAGCTCTGGAAACACCATATATTTT
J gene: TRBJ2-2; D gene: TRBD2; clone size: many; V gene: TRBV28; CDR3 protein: CASVPSGRVAGELFF; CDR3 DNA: TGTGCCAGCGTCCCGAGCGGGAGGGTAGCCGGGGAGCTGTTTTTT
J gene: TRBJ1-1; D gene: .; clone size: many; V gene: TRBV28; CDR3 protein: CASRGNTEAFF; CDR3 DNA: TGTGCCAGCAGGGGGAACACTGAAGCTTTCTTT
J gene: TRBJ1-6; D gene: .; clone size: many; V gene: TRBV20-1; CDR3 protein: CSVRGGGSPLHF; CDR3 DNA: TGCAGTGTCCGGGGGGGTGGGTCACCCCTCCACTTT
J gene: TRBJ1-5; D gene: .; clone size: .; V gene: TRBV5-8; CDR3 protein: CASSQEPNSNQPQHF; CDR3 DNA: TGTGCCAGCAGCCAAGAACCTAATAGCAATCAGCCCCAGCATTTT
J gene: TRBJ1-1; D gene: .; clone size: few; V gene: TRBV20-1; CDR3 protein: CSARPDSHTEAFF; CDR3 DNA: TGCAGTGCTAGACCGGACAGTCACACTGAAGCTTTCTTT
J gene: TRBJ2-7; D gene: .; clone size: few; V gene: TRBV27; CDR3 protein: CASSLWAGSDEQYF; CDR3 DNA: TGTGCCAGCAGTTTATGGGCAGGGTCCGACGAGCAGTACTTC
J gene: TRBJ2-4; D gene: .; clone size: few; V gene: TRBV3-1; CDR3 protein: CASSQARSGLAGIQYF; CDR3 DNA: TGTGCCAGCAGCCAGGCAAGAAGTGGATTAGCTGGCATTCAGTACTTC
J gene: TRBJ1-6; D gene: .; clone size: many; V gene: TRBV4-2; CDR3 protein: CASRDRVGTNSPLHF; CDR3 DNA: TGTGCCAGCAGGGATAGGGTTGGAACAAATTCACCCCTCCACTTT
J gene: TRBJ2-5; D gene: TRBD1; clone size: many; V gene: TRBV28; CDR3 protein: CASVTGLQETQYF; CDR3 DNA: TGTGCCAGCGTGACAGGGCTCCAAGAGACCCAGTACTTC
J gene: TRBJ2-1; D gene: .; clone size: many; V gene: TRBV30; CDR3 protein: CAWSNRVHNEQFF; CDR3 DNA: TGTGCCTGGAGTAACCGGGTCCACAATGAGCAGTTCTTC
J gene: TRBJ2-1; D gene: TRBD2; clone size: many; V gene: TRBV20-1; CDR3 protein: CSAIAGGRNEQFF; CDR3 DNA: TGCAGTGCTATAGCGGGAGGCCGCAATGAGCAGTTCTTC
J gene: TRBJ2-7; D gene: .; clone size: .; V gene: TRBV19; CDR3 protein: CASSMGRRAYEQYF; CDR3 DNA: TGTGCCAGTAGTATGGGAAGAAGGGCCTACGAGCAGTACTTC
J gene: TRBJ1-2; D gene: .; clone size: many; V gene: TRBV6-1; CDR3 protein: CALGGDHGYTF; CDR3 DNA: TGTGCCCTCGGTGGGGACCATGGCTACACCTTC
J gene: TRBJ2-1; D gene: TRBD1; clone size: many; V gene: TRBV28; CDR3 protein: CASRMDRAGKQFF; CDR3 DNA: TGTGCCAGCCGTATGGACAGGGCCGGTAAGCAGTTCTTC
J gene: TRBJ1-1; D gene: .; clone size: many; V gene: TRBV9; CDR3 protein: CASSVVLGWGNTEAFF; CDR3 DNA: TGTGCCAGCAGCGTAGTTCTCGGGTGGGGGAACACTGAAGCTTTCTTT
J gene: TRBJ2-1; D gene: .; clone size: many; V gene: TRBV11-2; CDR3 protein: CASSLGPRNNEQFF; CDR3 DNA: TGTGCCAGCAGCTTGGGACCCAGAAACAATGAGCAGTTCTTC
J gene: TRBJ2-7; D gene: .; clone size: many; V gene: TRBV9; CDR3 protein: CASSVGEDTLGHEQYF; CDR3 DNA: TGTGCCAGCAGCGTAGGAGAGGACACACTCGGTCACGAGCAGTACTTC
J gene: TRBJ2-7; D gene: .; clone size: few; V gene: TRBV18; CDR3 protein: CASSQQTEQYF; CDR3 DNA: TGTGCCAGCTCACAACAGACAGAGCAGTACTTC
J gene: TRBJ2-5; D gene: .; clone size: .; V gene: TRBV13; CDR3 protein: CASSPRVGRETQCF; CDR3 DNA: TGTGCCAGCAGCCCGCGGGTGGGGCGAGAGACCCAGTGCTTC
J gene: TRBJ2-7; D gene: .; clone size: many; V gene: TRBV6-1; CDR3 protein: CASSGLGSYEQYF; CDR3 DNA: TGTGCCAGCAGCGGACTGGGGTCCTACGAGCAGTACTTC
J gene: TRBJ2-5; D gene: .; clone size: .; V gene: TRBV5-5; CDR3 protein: CASSLAGLDTETQYF; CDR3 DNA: TGTGCCAGCAGCTTGGCCGGATTGGACACAGAGACCCAGTACTTC
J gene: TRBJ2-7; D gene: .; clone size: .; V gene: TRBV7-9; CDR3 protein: CASSRSRSPSYEQYF; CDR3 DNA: TGTGCCAGCAGCCGTAGCAGGAGCCCCTCCTACGAGCAGTACTTC
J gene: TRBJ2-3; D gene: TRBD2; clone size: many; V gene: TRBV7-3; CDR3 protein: CASTKTSYSNTQYF; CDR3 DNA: TGTGCCAGCACCAAGACTAGCTACTCGAATACGCAGTATTTT
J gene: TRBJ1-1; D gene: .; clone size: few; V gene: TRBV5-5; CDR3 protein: CASSHGGNTLPEAFF; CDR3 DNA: TGTGCCAGCAGCCACGGCGGCAATACTCTTCCTGAAGCTTTCTTT
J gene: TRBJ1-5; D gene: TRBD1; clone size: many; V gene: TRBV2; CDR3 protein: CASSGTGHQPQHF; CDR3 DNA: TGTGCCAGCAGTGGGACAGGGCACCAGCCCCAGCATTTT
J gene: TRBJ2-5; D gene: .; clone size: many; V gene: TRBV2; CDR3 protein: CASSLGGFGETQYF; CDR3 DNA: TGTGCCAGCAGCCTAGGGGGGTTTGGTGAGACCCAGTACTTC